This TCR beta chain stems from a study of cytomegalovirus exposure and HLA in healthy donors (dated by TCRdb to 2016 to 2017). Study-wide context: According to an earlier analysis of several hundred of the donors, some 170 million T cells yielded 117 million unique TCR beta sequences and more than 250 Gb of sequence data. Every discovery cohort repertoire had been produced on one sequencing platform. High-throughput TCR immunosequencing, statistical association of individual TCRs with disease status, and machine learning were combined to predict cytomegalovirus infection status. The study was designed to test whether signatures of past pathogen exposure could be identified by cataloging public T cell receptors. The number of typed donors differed by locus: about 620-640 for A, B, C, DRB1 and DQB1; approximately 530 for DQA1; 606 for DPA1; and approximately 450 for DPB1. A separate validation cohort of over a hundred different subjects was used in addition to the roughly 700-subject first cohort. Of the roughly 420 genotyped donors, 70% to 90% were placed in the genetic ancestry cluster associated with self-reported Caucasian donors. Several DR-DQ haplotypes were handled as single units for association and clustering because linkage in the cohort was strong. HLA typing covered class I and class II loci at four-digit resolution. An early release covering roughly 600 HLA-typed donors comprised about 310 gigabases of sequencing data and tens of millions of unique TCR sequences. Using immunosequencing, the study profiled T cell repertoires from 666 subjects and related those repertoires to cytomegalovirus serostatus. In an earlier analysis of about 590 of the donors, high-throughput TCR beta sequencing was used to judge whether each TCR beta V gene segment behaved as functional or pseudogenic. Genome-wide SNP genotypes for about 65% of the 666 donors were used in a later genetic analysis, which treated that subset as a discovery cohort. Rather than drawing on any new phenotypic data, the later analysis identified candidate immune exposures from TCR beta sequences and the way those sequences occurred across donors. To study patterns of TCR occurrence, a later analysis re-analyzed previously published TCR beta repertoires from hundreds of donors and added high-resolution HLA genotyping. Across approximately 400 genotyped donors of the cohort, an average of about 220,000 unique TCR beta nucleotide sequences per donor were sequenced, and roughly 20% of those sequences were non-productive. Alongside the repertoire data, information on donor age, sex, ethnicity and CMV serostatus was compiled. Broader findings and caveats from the paper: In a later genetic analysis, a missense DCLRE1C variant was associated with V-gene and J-gene trimming of TCR beta chains, and the association was replicated in an independent cohort. A later analysis found that most CMV-associated TCR beta chains appeared HLA-restricted, with HLA associations seemingly driven largely by CMV exposure. Most TCR sequences were seen in very few donors, while some public TCRs were found in many individuals. In a later analysis, several top co-occurrence clusters were reported to appear linked to parvovirus B19, influenza, CMV and Epstein-Barr virus. The study gave a list of about 170 TCR beta chains associated with cytomegalovirus. At a false discovery rate of 0.05, a later analysis linked around 17,000 TCR beta sequences to specific HLA alleles. A further reported finding was that TCR beta sequences accurately predicted the HLA-A and HLA-B alleles for most subjects in the first cohort. It was suggested by the authors that the approach could potentially be generalized to other disease states and immunological phenotypes. Because HLA typing was unavailable for some donors at each locus, only the typed subset was used in association tests. A few of the identified cytomegalovirus-associated TCR beta chains were confirmed in vitro to be specific for cytomegalovirus antigens. Linkage disequilibrium might explain the correlated functional status among segregating V segments, but an unknown experimental factor could not be excluded. Because counts were too low, roughly 16 rarely observed V segments, including chromosome 9 orphons, were left out of the earlier analysis of 500 to 750 of the donors. An earlier analysis of some 560 of the donors showed that most TCR beta V segments appeared in productive rearrangements either about 87% or about 30% of the time, which broadly matched IMGT annotations. The cohort was sequenced for TCR beta chains only, and without alpha or paired-chain data the features that could be detected were limited. Presence/absence analyses assumed roughly uniform sequencing depth across donors, an assumption that may not hold. Assigning TCR associations to individual alleles was difficult when HLA alleles, especially DR and DQ, strongly co-occurred. A later analysis found that HLA-associated TCR beta chains were more clonally expanded and had lower generation probabilities than equally common non-associated chains. The sequencing pipeline was judged likely to have produced a cluster of highly shared sequence variants as a technical artifact. For the cohort, immune exposure information was limited to CMV serostatus. In a later analysis, the rate of TCR association differed among HLA loci, with DRB1 alleles having the most associated TCRs and HLA-C alleles having the fewest. The classifier was reported to diagnose cytomegalovirus status with high specificity and sensitivity in both the original and validation cohorts. According to a later genetic analysis, donors in an Asian-associated ancestry cluster had fewer N-insertions in productive TCRs than the roughly 670-donor mean.

Library generation was performed with the immunoSEQ multiplex PCR assay. The multiplex PCR relied on a mix of 60 forward primers for TCR Vbeta segments and 13 reverse primers for TCR Jbeta segments. Amplification of the CDR3 region of rearranged TCR beta genes was performed with a multiplex PCR assay on genomic DNA. On the Illumina HiSeq System, the amplified TCR beta libraries were sequenced as 87-base-pair reads. As for the original processing: A later analysis counted some 74 million unique TCR beta chains across the approximately 700 repertoires, and around 9.9 million of these chains were shared by at least two donors. To remove PCR and sequencing errors, raw reads were error-corrected and collapsed into unique sequences using a nearest-neighbor algorithm that merged closely related sequences. To assign V, D and J gene segments, CDR3 sequences were aligned to IMGT reference sequences. For a sequence to be retained, a match of at least six nucleotides to both a V gene segment and a J gene segment was required. Rearrangements were called productive when the CDR3 lacked stop codons and stayed in frame with V and J; all others were non-productive. Following IMGT convention, CDR3 was defined as the stretch from the second conserved V-encoded cysteine to the conserved J-encoded phenylalanine. The earlier analysis of 500 to 650 of the donors excluded any sequence lacking an unambiguous match to a single V gene segment. An earlier analysis of 500 to 600 of the donors classified V segments as functional when productive rearrangements were above 56.7% and as segregating when the standard deviation between donors was above 5%. To diagnose cytomegalovirus status from the catalog of TCR beta chain sequences, a statistical classification framework was built. V and J gene assignment, in a later analysis, came from comparing TCR nucleotide sequences with IMGT/GENE-DB human TR gene sequences. The TCRdist pipeline was used in a later analysis to assign CDR3 sequences and most-parsimonious VDJ recombination scenarios. In a later analysis, every TCR beta chain was defined by the combination of its CDR3 amino acid sequence and its V-gene family, and reads without a unique V-gene family were dropped. To address suspected cross-contamination and a sequencing artifact, a later analysis removed 592 highly shared, low-generation-probability nucleotide sequences. For each public chain, a later analysis derived a clonal expansion index from normalized ranks of inferred template counts within each repertoire. Generation probabilities in a later analysis came from a VDJ recombination model fitted to out-of-frame rearrangements, and those results were checked against IGoR. In a later analysis, hypergeometric tests were used to score TCR-TCR, TCR-HLA and TCR-CMV co-occurrence, with a repertoire-size bias correction applied to TCR pairs. In a later analysis, false discovery rates were estimated by permuting HLA or CMV assignments 20 times. In a later analysis, co-occurring TCRs were grouped with DBSCAN, and TCRdist sequence similarity was added when clustering was performed within HLA-allele-positive subsets. Repertoires with fewer than 30,000 or more than 120,000 public chains were left out of co-occurrence clustering, as were a few repertoires with anomalous nucleotide sharing. The clones in this table, taken by TCRdb from immuneACCESS, are in-frame only. Not every clone is retained; where verified, under half of the shortfall comes from an unresolved V gene, and the cause of the rest is unknown. V, J and clone size derive from that table, while D and trimming were established from the DNA sequence. The sample table contains hundreds of thousands of clones; only one count was recorded for less than 85% of them. Of the sample, about 0.2% is held by the ten largest clones.

This clone occurred once. Its cognate antigen has yet to be identified. Base quality data are lacking; no much larger clone is found one base away. The cohort was made up of hundreds of healthy bone marrow donors. At the time of sampling, all cohort members were nominally healthy, though unrecorded immune exposures were likely present. The donor tested CMV seronegative, placing the donor among the roughly 350 seronegative members of the cohort. A peripheral blood sample was provided by each donor, and peripheral blood mononuclear cells were used for TCR beta sequencing. The Qiagen DNeasy Blood Extraction Kit was used to extract genomic DNA from the blood cell samples. The sample comprised PBMCs. This clonotype was obtained from a girl under 10 years old in good health and CMV-seronegative.

This receptor carries the CDR3 CAWRVDRGVGYTF. The DNA sequence reads TGTGCCTGGAGGGTTGACAGGGGAGTTGGCTACACCTTC. The V and J genes are TRBV30 and TRBJ1-2, and TRBD1 aligns with 8 junction nucleotides. CDR1 is given as GTSNPN and CDR2 as SVGIG, both from the germline V gene (reference sequence). CDR3 length: 13 amino acids, cysteine to phenylalanine. The sequence is cut down to CDR3 DNA, 39 bases in frame from base 1. Trimmed from V: 3 bases; trimmed from J: 7 bases; junction bases lacking a gene match: 7.